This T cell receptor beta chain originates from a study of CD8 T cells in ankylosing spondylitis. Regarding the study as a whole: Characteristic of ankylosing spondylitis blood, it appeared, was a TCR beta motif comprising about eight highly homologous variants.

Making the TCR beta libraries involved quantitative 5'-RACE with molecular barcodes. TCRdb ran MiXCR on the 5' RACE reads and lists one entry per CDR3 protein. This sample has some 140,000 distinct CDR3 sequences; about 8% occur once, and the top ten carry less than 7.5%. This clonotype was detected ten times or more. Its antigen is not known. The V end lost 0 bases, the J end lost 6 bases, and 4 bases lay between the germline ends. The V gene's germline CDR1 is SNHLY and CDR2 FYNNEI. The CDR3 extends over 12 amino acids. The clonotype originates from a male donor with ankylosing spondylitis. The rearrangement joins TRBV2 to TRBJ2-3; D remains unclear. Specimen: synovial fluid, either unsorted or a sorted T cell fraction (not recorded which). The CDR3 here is CASSEAGDTQYF. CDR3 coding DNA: TGTGCCAGCAGTGAAGCGGGGGATACGCAGTATTTT.